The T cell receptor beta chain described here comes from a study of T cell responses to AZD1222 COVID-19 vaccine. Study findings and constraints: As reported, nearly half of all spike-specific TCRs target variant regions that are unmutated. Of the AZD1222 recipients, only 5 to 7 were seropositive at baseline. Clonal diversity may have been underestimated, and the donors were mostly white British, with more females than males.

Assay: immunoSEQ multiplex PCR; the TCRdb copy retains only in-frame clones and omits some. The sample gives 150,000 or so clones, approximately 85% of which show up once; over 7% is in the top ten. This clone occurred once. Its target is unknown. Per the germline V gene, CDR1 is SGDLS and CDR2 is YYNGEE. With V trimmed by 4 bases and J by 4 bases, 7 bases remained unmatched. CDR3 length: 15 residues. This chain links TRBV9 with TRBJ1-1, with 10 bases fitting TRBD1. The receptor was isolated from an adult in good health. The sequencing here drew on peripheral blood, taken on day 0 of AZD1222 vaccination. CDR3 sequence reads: CASSTDRGLVTEAFF. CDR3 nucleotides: TGTGCCAGCAGCACTGACAGGGGGCTGGTCACTGAAGCTTTCTTT.